This T cell receptor beta chain came from a study of blood T cell repertoires in COVID-19. About the research overall: Specimens from acute and convalescent COVID-19 originated in the United States, Italy and Spain.

Ages ranged from about 18 to 89 years, with residence in around 24 US areas. Resolution of symptoms, clearance, or two negative PCRs was present in recovered Cohort 3 donors. Between the trimmed V and J ends, which lost 2 bases and 2 bases, there was a span of 15 bases. The CDR3 sequence is 16 residues long. Germline V gene data show CDR1 as ENHRY and CDR2 as SYGVKD. Data came from immunoSEQ multiplex PCR; TCRdb stores just in-frame clones and leaves some out. The profile shows 260,000 or so clones, about nine tenths of them singletons. This chain joins TRBV10-3 and TRBJ2-5; the D is unclear. What was sequenced was PBMCs or T cells enriched from blood (not recorded which). This TCR was recovered from a man aged 18 to 29 who had recovered from COVID-19. CDR3 sequence (DNA): TGTGCCATCAGTGAGGTTGACACAGTGCAGCAAGAGACCCAGTACTTC. Translation gives CAISEVDTVQQETQYF.